The entry below describes one T cell receptor (beta chain). This sample stems from a study of blood T cell repertoires in COVID-19. Study in general: Whether acute or convalescent, the COVID-19 samples came from the United States, Italy and Spain. Sources were T cells, B-cell-depleted T cells, or PBMCs; the material itself was cDNA or gDNA.

Germline CDR1 reads SGDLS; CDR2 reads YYNGEE. CDR3 size: 18 residues. The V segment lost 7 bases and the J segment 0 bases; nucleotides outside the gene matches: 9. Original analysis: Counts of nucleated cells, estimated from reference gene primer amplification, were obtained. Some clones are missing from TCRdb's copy, which holds only in-frame ones; the method was immunoSEQ multiplex PCR. V and J calls and clone size are as listed in that table; D and trimming were resolved from the DNA. The sample shows roughly 300,000 clones, over 80% of them seen only once. The source of this sequence is a woman in her thirties or forties who had recovered from COVID-19. The sequenced material came from peripheral blood. The chain links TRBV9 to TRBJ1-6; 11 nucleotides align to TRBD1. CDR3 nucleotide sequence: TGTGCCAGCTCGTCGGGACAGGGGGTTAGCTCCTATAATTCACCCCTCCACTTT. Protein product: CASSSGQGVSSYNSPLHF.